The 12 T cell receptor beta chains listed next were all sequenced from one sample in a study of beta chain features in type 1 diabetes. The study, taken as a whole, reports: Across all four CD4+ subsets, people with type 1 diabetes showed modestly shorter TCRB CDR3s.

These TCRs' antigens remain unknown. Every bit of the isolated RNA underwent reverse transcription, so sequencing read expressed TCRB transcripts. The data were produced by immunoSEQ multiplex PCR, yet TCRdb's version contains in-frame clones alone and is incomplete. Here the sample spans under 400,000 clones, roughly 12% being singletons. The sample taken for sequencing was naive CD4+ T cells from blood. All receptors come from a woman between 18 and 29 years old with type 1 diabetes.

This clone has only a few counts. The chain recombines TRBV4-1 with TRBJ2-5; weak D call: TRBD1 (6 bases). Germline V gene data show CDR1 as MGHRA and CDR2 as YSYEKL. The CDR3 totals 14 residues. The V and J ends lost 5 bases and 2 bases respectively, with 12 bases between them. For the CDR3, the DNA is TGCGCCAGCAGCGGCCCCGGACAGCAAGAGACCCAGTACTTC. Translating gives CASSGPGQQETQYF.

The table lists this clone with a few counts. The chain joins TRBV7-2 to TRBJ1-6; TRBD1 agrees at 7 bases. From germline, CDR1 is SGHTA and CDR2 FQGNSA. The CDR3 is 15 residues long. V lost 0 bases to trimming and J lost 8 bases; unmatched junction nucleotides: 4. For the CDR3, the DNA is TGTGCCAGCAGCTTAGCAGTGGGACAGCATTCACCCCTCCACTTT. Its protein is CASSLAVGQHSPLHF.

This clone occurred a few times. The chain uses TRBV27 and TRBJ2-5; TRBD1 matches 9 bases. Trimming cost V 6 bases and J 5 bases; bases outside gene matches: 10. This CDR3 has 15 amino acids. CDR1 MNHEY and CDR2 SMNVEV come from the germline V gene (reference sequence). The CDR3 coding sequence is TGTGCCAGCAGCAAAACCGGGACAGGGAGGGAGACCCAGTACTTC. Translated: CASSKTGTGRETQYF.

This clone was seen a few times. The chain couples TRBV19 to TRBJ2-7; D is unresolved. The CDR3 consists of 11 residues. The V gene lost 6 bases and the J gene lost 3 bases, with 6 bases spanning the gap. Germline assignment: CDR1 LNHDA and CDR2 SQIVND (reference sequence). This CDR3 is CASSLGYEQYF. In DNA form, the CDR3 reads TGTGCCAGTAGCCTAGGCTACGAGCAGTACTTC.

This clone was seen a few times. The chain uses TRBV5-1 and TRBJ2-3, with TRBD1 identical over 7 bases. The CDR3 runs to 16 residues. V was pared by 4 bases and J by 4 bases, with 12 bases of the junction left unmatched. CDR1 is SGHRS and CDR2 is YFSETQ in the germline V gene. The DNA for the CDR3 is TGCGCCAGCAGCCTAGGGGGACAGCCTTCGGCAGATACGCAGTATTTT. The encoded protein is CASSLGGQPSADTQYF.

J is TRBJ1-2 and V is TRBV4-3, with 7 bases matching TRBD1. Germline CDR1 and CDR2: LGHNA and YSLEER. Trimming at V came to 1 base and at J to 4 bases, leaving 12 bases not matched to a gene. CDR3 length: 17 residues. DNA for the CDR3: TGCGCCAGCAGCCAAGCACCGGAGAGGGGGCCCATCTATGGCTACACCTTC. This sequence encodes CASSQAPERGPIYGYTF.

The V call is TRBV7-8, the J call TRBJ2-3; D is perhaps TRBD2 (5 bases). The CDR3 sequence is 18 residues long. The germline V gene has CDR1 SGHVS and CDR2 FQNEAQ. Trimming removed 8 bases at V and 5 bases at J, with 29 bases between. In nucleotides, the CDR3 is TGTGCCAGCGGACTTGATTTGGGCGGAGAGGTATTGGGAGATACGCAGTATTTT. It yields the protein CASGLDLGGEVLGDTQYF.

This clone was picked up a small number of times. The rearrangement joins TRBV5-1 to TRBJ1-2, with D perhaps matching TRBD1 (5 bases). The V and J ends lost 0 bases and 6 bases respectively, with 15 bases between them. The CDR3 is 15 amino acids. Germline CDR1 reads SGHRS; CDR2 reads YFSETQ. CDR3 loop: CASSLAGREGDGYTF. Here the CDR3 DNA reads TGCGCCAGCAGCTTGGCGGGCAGGGAAGGAGATGGCTACACCTTC.

This clone showed up just a few times. V and J are TRBV6-5 and TRBJ1-2, with D maybe TRBD1 (6 bases). Per the germline V gene, CDR1 is MNHEY and CDR2 is SVGAGI. The CDR3 sequence is 14 residues long. Trimming left V 0 bases short and J 6 bases short, with 11 bases between. CDR3 DNA sequence: TGTGCCAGCAGTTACTCACAGGGTTGGGATGGCTACACCTTC. Translated, it gives CASSYSQGWDGYTF.

The CDR3 is CASSRQARTSYEQYF. CDR3 nucleotides: TGTGCCAGCAGCCGACAGGCTAGGACCTCCTACGAGCAGTACTTC. V is TRBV6-6 and J is TRBJ2-7; perhaps TRBD1 as D (6 bases). Germline V CDR1 and CDR2: MNHNY, SVGAGI (reference sequence). This CDR3 has 15 amino acids. The V end lost 6 bases, the J end lost 0 bases, and 15 bases lay between the germline ends.

The chain couples TRBV29-1 to TRBJ2-3; TRBD1 matches at 10 bases. The germline V gene encodes CDR1 SQVTM and CDR2 ANQGSEA. Trimming at V came to 6 bases and at J to 1 base, leaving 1 base not matched to a gene. The CDR3 spans 13 residues. CDR3 amino acids: CSVGTGGTDTQYF. The CDR3 nucleotides read TGCAGCGTGGGGACAGGGGGCACAGATACGCAGTATTTT.

This clone was picked up a small number of times. The chain has TRBV29-1 and TRBJ2-3, with TRBD1 identical over 8 bases. The CDR3 is 14 residues long. The germline V gene has CDR1 SQVTM and CDR2 ANQGSEA. The V and J ends lost 6 bases and 6 bases, in that order; junction bases with no gene match: 11. CDR3 nucleotides: TGCAGCGTCCGACAGGGGAATCCAGGGGATACGCAGTATTTT. This encodes CSVRQGNPGDTQYF.